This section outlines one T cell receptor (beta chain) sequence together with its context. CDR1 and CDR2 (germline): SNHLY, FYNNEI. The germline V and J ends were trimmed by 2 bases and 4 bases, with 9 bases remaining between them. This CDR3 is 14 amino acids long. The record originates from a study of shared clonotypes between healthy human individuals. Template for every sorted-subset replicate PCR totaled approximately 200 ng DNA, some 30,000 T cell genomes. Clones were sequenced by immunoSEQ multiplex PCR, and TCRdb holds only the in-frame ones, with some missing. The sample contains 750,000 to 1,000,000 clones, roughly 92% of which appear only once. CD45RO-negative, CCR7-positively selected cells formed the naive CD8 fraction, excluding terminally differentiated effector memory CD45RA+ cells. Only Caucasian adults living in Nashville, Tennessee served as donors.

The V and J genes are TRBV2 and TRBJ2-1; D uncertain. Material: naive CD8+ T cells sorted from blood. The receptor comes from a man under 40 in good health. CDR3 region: CASSEQDQYNEQFF. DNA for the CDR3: TGTGCCAGCAGTGAACAAGACCAGTACAATGAGCAGTTCTTC.